The present T cell receptor (beta chain) was sequenced within a study of T-cell reconstitution after alpha-beta-depleted transplantation in children. This clonotype was recorded many times. Antigen: not known. Germline-derived CDR1 and CDR2 are SGHTA and FQGNSA. V lost 1 base to trimming and J lost 6 bases; unmatched junction nucleotides: 7. The CDR3 has 15 amino acids. Study-wide points: Reported findings indicate that, about two months after transplant, alpha-beta T cells came from several hundred expanded clones, which were derived from non-depleted graft cells. Fresh T-cell production supplied most of the T-cell counts and diversity seen one year after transplant. Elevated TCRbeta diversity at day 60 was traced, in some patients, to surviving recipient T cells and thymic progenitors.

The library targeted TCRbeta and was prepared with unique molecular identifiers. TCRdb re-called the PCR reads through MiXCR, storing one row per CDR3 protein. The repertoire holds under 300,000 distinct CDR3 sequences, with approximately 10% as singletons. Sequencing used peripheral blood, obtained 180 days after TCRalphabeta/CD19-depleted stem cell transplant. This sequence joins TRBV7-2 and TRBJ2-3, with 7 bases matching TRBD2. The clonotype comes from a male patient under 10 years old who had a stem cell transplant for chronic granulomatous disease, so the T cells may come from the graft donor. CDR3 sequence (DNA): TGTGCCAGCAGCTTAGGGCGGAGGGGAGGGGATACGCAGTATTTT. This translates into CASSLGRRGGDTQYF.